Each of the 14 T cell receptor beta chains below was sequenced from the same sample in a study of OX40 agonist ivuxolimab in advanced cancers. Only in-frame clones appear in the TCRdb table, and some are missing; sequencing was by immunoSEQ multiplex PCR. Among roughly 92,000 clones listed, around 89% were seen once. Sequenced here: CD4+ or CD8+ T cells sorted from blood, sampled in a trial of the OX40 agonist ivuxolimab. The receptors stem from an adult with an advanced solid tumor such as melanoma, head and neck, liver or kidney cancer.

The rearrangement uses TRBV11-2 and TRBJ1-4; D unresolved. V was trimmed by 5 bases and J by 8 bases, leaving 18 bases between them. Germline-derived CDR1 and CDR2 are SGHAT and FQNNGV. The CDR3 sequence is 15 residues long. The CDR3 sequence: CASSTNPSRSEKLFF. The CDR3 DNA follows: TGTGCCAGCAGCACTAACCCGAGTAGGAGCGAAAAACTGTTTTTT. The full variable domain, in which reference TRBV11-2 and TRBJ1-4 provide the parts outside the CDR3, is EAGVAQSPRYKIIEKRQSVAFWCNPISGHATLYWYQQILGQGPKLLIQFQNNGVVDDSQLPKDRFSAERLKGVDSTLKIQPAKLEDSAVYLCASSTNPSRSEKLFFGSGTQLSVL.

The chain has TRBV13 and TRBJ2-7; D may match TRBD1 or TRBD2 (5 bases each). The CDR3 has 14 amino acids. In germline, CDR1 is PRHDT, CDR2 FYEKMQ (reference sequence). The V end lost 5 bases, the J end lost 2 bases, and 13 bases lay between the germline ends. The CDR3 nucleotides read TGTGCCAGCAGCCTCGGGACGGAGACCTACGAGCAGTACTTC. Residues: CASSLGTETYEQYF.

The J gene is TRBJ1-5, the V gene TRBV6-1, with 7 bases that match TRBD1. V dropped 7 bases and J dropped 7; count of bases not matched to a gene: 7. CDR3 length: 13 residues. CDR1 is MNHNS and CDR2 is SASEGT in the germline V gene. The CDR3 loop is CASTATGQQPQHF. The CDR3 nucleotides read TGTGCCAGCACCGCAACGGGACAGCAGCCCCAGCATTTT.

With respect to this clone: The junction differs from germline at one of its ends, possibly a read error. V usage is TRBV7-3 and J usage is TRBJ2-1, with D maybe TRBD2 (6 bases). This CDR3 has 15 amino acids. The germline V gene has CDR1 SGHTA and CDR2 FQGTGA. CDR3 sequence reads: CASSSNPTSYTEQFF. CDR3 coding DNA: TGTGCCAGCAGCTCCAACCCCACTAGCTACACTGAGCAGTTCTTC.

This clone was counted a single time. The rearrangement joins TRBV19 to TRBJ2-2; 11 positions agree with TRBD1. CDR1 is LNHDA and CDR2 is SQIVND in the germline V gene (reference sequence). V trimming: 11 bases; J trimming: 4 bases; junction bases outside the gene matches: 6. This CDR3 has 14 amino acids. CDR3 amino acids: CAGSGTGGTGELFF. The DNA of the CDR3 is TGTGCCGGCAGCGGGACAGGGGGCACCGGGGAGCTGTTTTTT.

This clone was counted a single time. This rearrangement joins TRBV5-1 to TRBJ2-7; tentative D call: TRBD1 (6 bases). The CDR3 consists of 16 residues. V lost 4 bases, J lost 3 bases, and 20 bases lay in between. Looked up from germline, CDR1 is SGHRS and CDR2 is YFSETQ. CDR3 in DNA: TGCGCCAGCAGCCATACCCTGACAGGAGCCATCTACGAGCAGTACTTC. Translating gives CASSHTLTGAIYEQYF.

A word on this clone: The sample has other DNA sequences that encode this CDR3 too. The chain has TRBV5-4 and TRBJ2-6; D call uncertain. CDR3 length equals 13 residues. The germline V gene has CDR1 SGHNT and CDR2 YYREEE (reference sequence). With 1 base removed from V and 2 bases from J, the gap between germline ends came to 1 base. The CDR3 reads CASSLPGANVLTF. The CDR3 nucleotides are TGTGCCAGCAGCTTGCCTGGGGCCAACGTCCTGACTTTC.

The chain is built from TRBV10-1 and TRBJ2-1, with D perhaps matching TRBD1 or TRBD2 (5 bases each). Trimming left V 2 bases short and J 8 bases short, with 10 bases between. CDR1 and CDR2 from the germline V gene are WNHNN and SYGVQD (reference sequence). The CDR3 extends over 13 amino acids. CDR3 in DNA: TGCGCCAGCAGTGAGAGCGGCAGGGATGAGCAGTTCTTC. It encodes CASSESGRDEQFF.

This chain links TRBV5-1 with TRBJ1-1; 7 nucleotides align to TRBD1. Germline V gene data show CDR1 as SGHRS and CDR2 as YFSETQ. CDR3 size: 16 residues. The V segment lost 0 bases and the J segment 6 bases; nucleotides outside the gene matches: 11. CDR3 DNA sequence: TGCGCCAGCAGCTTGGAGGCCAGGGGGAAGAAAGCTGAAGCTTTCTTT. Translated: CASSLEARGKKAEAFF.

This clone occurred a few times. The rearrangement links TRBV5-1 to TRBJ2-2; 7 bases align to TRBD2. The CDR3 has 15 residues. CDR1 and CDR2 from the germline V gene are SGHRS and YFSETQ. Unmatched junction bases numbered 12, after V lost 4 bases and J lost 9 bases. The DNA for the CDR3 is TGCGCCAGCAGCGAAATTGAGCGGGGCCACCGGGAGCTGTTTTTT. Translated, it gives CASSEIERGHRELFF.

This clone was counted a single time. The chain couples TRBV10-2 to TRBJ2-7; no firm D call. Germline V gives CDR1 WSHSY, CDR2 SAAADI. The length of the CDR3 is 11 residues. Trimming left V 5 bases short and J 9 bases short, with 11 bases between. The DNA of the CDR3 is TGCGCCAGCAGTTCCCATTGGGGGCAGTACTTC. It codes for CASSSHWGQYF.

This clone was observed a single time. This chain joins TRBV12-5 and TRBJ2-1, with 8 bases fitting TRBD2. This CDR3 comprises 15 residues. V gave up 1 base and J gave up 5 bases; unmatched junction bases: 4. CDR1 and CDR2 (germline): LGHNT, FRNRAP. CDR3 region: CASGLGTTSDNEQFF. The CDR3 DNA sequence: TGTGCTAGTGGTTTGGGCACGACTAGCGACAATGAGCAGTTCTTC.

CDR3 amino acids: CASSLGMTYNEQFF. As DNA, the CDR3 is TGTGCCAGCAGCTTGGGAATGACCTACAATGAGCAGTTCTTC. The chain links TRBV5-4 to TRBJ2-1; unclear D gene. The CDR3 is 14 residues long. From germline, CDR1 is SGHNT and CDR2 YYREEE (reference sequence). V shed 0 bases and J shed 2 bases, with 6 bases lying between them.

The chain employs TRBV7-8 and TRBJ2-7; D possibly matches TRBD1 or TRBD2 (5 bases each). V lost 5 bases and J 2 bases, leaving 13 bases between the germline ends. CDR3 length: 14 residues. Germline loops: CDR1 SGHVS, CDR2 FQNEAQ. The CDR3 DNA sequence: TGTGCCAGCAGCCGGGGACGGGGAGCCTACGAGCAGTACTTC. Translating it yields CASSRGRGAYEQYF.